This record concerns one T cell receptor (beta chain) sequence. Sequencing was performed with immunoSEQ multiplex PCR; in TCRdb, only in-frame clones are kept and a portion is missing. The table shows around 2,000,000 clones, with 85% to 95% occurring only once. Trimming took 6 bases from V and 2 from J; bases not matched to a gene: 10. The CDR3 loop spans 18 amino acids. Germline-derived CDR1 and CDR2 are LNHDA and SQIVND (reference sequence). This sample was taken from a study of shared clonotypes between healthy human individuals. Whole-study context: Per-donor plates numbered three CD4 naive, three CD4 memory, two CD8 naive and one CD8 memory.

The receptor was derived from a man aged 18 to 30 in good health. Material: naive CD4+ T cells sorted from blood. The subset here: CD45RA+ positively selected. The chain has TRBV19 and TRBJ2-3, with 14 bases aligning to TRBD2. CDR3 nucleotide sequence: TGTGCCAGTAGACCAGGGACTAGCGGGGGCCATACCACAGATACGCAGTATTTT. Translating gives CASRPGTSGGHTTDTQYF.